These 14 T cell receptor beta chains share one sample of origin, sequenced in a study of human T cells and chemical hapten exposure. TCRdb reanalysed the RACE reads using MiXCR and keeps one entry per CDR3 protein. The sample holds roughly 260,000 distinct CDR3 sequences; approximately 8.6% are singletons and the top ten take less than 3%. The time point: pre-sensitization, week 0. Treatment given: therapeutic diphenylcyclopropenone sensitization with weekly scalp DPC. The source material was whole blood, sampled in connection with sensitization to the hapten diphenylcyclopropenone (DPC). These receptor sequences come from a woman aged 40 to 55 with alopecia areata. Some clones in this sample may be carry-over from other donors' samples.

This clonotype was detected a few times. The chain is built from TRBV6-2 or TRBV6-3 and TRBJ1-1; no reliable D call. V was pared by 1 base and J by 6 bases, with 6 bases between. Germline-derived CDR1 and CDR2 are MNHEY and SVGEGT. The CDR3 length is 12 residues. Here the CDR3 reads CASSYFGAEAFF. DNA of the CDR3: TGTGCCAGCAGTTACTTTGGTGCTGAAGCTTTCTTT.

The table lists this clonotype with many counts. This sequence joins TRBV6-5 and TRBJ2-3; no firm D call. Trimming removed 4 bases at V and 5 bases at J, with 4 bases between. Germline CDR1 is MNHEY and CDR2 is SVGAGI. The CDR3 has 11 residues. The CDR3 sequence: CASSSRDTQYF. DNA for the CDR3: TGTGCCAGCAGTTCCAGAGATACGCAGTATTTT.

This clonotype was recorded a few times. The chain has TRBV12-3 or TRBV12-4 and TRBJ1-4; D ambiguous. The CDR3 totals 14 residues. V dropped 6 bases and J dropped 8 bases, with 16 bases sitting between them. The CDR3, as DNA: TGTGCCAGCAGCTCTCCCCAGAGAGGCGAAAAACTGTTTTTT. Its translation: CASSSPQRGEKLFF.

This rearrangement joins TRBV7-9 to TRBJ2-3; no reliable D call. V was clipped by 1 base and J by 2 bases, with 7 bases between them. The CDR3 has 14 amino acids. Looked up from germline, CDR1 is SEHNR and CDR2 is FQNEAQ (reference sequence). The CDR3 spells CASSLVGDTDTQYF. In DNA form, the CDR3 reads TGTGCCAGCAGCTTAGTCGGCGACACAGATACGCAGTATTTT.

This clonotype was recorded a few times. The chain employs TRBV29-1 and TRBJ1-5; no reliable D call. The CDR3 covers 14 residues. From germline, CDR1 is SQVTM and CDR2 ANQGSEA. The V gene lost 7 bases and the J gene lost 5 bases, with 18 bases spanning the gap. In DNA, the CDR3 is TGCAGCGCCGGCTCACGTGATGGAGATCAGCCCCAGCATTTT. Its translation: CSAGSRDGDQPQHF.

V usage is TRBV6-6 and J usage is TRBJ2-1, with 9 nucleotides matching TRBD1. The CDR3 loop spans 15 amino acids. Trimming removed 5 bases from V and 7 bases from J; junction bases left unmatched: 9. CDR1 is MNHNY and CDR2 is SVGAGI in the germline V gene (reference sequence). CDR3 DNA sequence: TGTGCCAGCAGTGACACAGGGGGCGCGGGTAATGAGCAGTTCTTC. Translated, it gives CASSDTGGAGNEQFF.

The chain employs TRBV12-3 or TRBV12-4 and TRBJ2-7, with TRBD1 matching 10 bases. V lost 6 bases, J lost 2 bases, and 4 bases stayed unmatched. This CDR3 spans 14 amino acids. CDR3 region: CASSPTGGAYEQYF. The CDR3 bases are TGTGCCAGCAGCCCGACAGGGGGCGCCTACGAGCAGTACTTC.

The V call is TRBV6-5, the J call TRBJ1-6, with D perhaps matching TRBD1 (5 bases). CDR3 size: 13 residues. Looked up from germline, CDR1 is MNHEY and CDR2 is SVGAGI. V was trimmed by 6 bases and J by 11 bases, leaving 14 bases between them. CDR3 residues: CASSTGPEAPLHF. The CDR3 DNA follows: TGTGCCAGCAGCACGGGACCCGAGGCACCCCTCCACTTT.

A few counts support this clonotype. The chain carries TRBV3-1 and TRBJ2-5, with D maybe TRBD1 (5 bases). Trimming cost V 4 bases and J 5 bases, with 17 bases left between them. This CDR3 comprises 15 residues. The germline gives CDR1 LGHDT, CDR2 YNNKEL (reference sequence). The CDR3 region has the DNA TGTGCCAGCAGCCCCGCCGAGTGGGGCATTGAGACCCAGTACTTC. The encoded protein is CASSPAEWGIETQYF.

This clonotype was counted between two and nine times. The genes are TRBV5-4 and TRBJ2-7; a weak D match, TRBD2 (5 bases). CDR3 length: 15 residues. Germline values: CDR1 SGHNT, CDR2 YYREEE (reference sequence). Trimming cost V 1 base and J 0 bases, with 11 bases left between them. CDR3 in amino acids: CASSLRSGSSYEQYF. The CDR3 DNA reads as TGTGCCAGCAGCTTGAGGAGCGGATCCTCCTACGAGCAGTACTTC.

In this sample, this clonotype turned up many times. This chain connects TRBV20-1 to TRBJ2-1, with 14 bases fitting TRBD2. After removal of 6 bases from V and 3 bases from J, the junction contained 7 bases not matched to a gene. The CDR3 has 16 amino acids. Germline V gene data show CDR1 as DFQATT and CDR2 as SNEGSKA (reference sequence). The CDR3 sequence: CSAQTSGRAFYNEQFF. The CDR3 nucleotides are TGCAGTGCGCAGACTAGCGGGAGGGCCTTCTACAATGAGCAGTTCTTC.

This clonotype was observed at least ten times. This chain joins TRBV9 and TRBJ2-6; D ambiguous. The germline gives CDR1 SGDLS, CDR2 YYNGEE. CDR3 length equals 16 residues. Trimming cost V 0 bases and J 2 bases, with 9 bases left between them. CDR3 sequence: CASSVGLETGANVLTF. In nucleotides, the CDR3 is TGTGCCAGCAGCGTAGGCTTGGAGACTGGGGCCAACGTCCTGACTTTC.

This clonotype has only a few counts. A much larger clonotype is one base distant, so this may be a read error. V and J are TRBV6-6 and TRBJ2-7; D not certain. This CDR3 has 11 residues. In germline, CDR1 is MNHNY, CDR2 SVGAGI (reference sequence). V lost 5 bases to trimming and J lost 3 bases, with 5 bases between them. The CDR3 region has the DNA TGTGCCAGCAGTGCAGGCTACGAGCAGTACTTC. This codes for CASSAGYEQYF.

In this sample, this clonotype turned up a few times. This chain uses TRBV20-1 with TRBJ2-1; 7 bases match TRBD2. Germline V gives CDR1 DFQATT, CDR2 SNEGSKA (reference sequence). The CDR3 runs to 12 residues. V trimming: 4 bases; J trimming: 8 bases; junction bases outside the gene matches: 5. CDR3 amino acids: CSATAGEYEQFF. CDR3 in DNA: TGCAGTGCTACGGCGGGAGAATATGAGCAGTTCTTC.